This T cell receptor beta chain was captured by sequencing in a study of blood T cell repertoires in COVID-19. Sequencing was performed with immunoSEQ multiplex PCR; in TCRdb, only in-frame clones are kept and a portion is missing. This table has under 150,000 clones, 88% appearing once. The sequence was collected from a young woman with acute COVID-19. Sequenced input: PBMCs or T cells enriched from blood (not recorded which).

The CDR3 is CASSLSGLAGSYEQYF. The CDR3 nucleotides are TGTGCCAGCAGCTTATCGGGACTAGCGGGCTCCTACGAGCAGTACTTC. The chain links TRBV7-6 to TRBJ2-7; 12 positions match TRBD2. The CDR3 length is 16 residues. The V gene end was trimmed by 2 bases and the J gene end by 0 bases; junction bases not matched to a gene: 2. Germline V gene lookup returns CDR1 SGHVS and CDR2 FNYEAQ. Full variable domain (missing parts from reference TRBV7-6 and TRBJ2-7): GAGVSQSPRYKVTKRGQDVALRCDPISGHVSLYWYRQALGQGPEFLTYFNYEAQQDKSGLPNDRFSAERPEGSISTLTIQRTEQRDSAMYRCASSLSGLAGSYEQYFGPGTRLTVT.